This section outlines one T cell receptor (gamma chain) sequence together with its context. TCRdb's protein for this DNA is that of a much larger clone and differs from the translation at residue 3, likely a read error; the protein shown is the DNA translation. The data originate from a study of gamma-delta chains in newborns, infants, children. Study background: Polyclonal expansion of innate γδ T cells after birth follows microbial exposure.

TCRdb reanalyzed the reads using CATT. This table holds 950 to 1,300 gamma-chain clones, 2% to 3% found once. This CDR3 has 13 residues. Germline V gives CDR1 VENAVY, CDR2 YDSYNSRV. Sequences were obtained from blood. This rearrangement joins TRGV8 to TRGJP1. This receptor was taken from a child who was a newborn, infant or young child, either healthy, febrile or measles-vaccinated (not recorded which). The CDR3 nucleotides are TGTGCCATCTGGGATAGTGGTGGTTGGTTCAAGATATTT. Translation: CAIWDSGGWFKIF.